This T cell receptor (beta chain) was documented in a study of identical twins. Overall study findings and caveats: Models predicted too little out-of-frame TCR alpha sharing in monozygotic twins. Abundant cord blood beta clonotypes carried fewer insertions; memory repertoires showed none. Twins' excess sharing was less marked for out-of-frame beta sequences.

A universal primer site was added by template switching, and unique molecular identifiers were carried by the cDNA. TCRdb itself ran the 5' RACE reads through MiXCR, one entry per CDR3 protein. The sample consists of 200,000 to 300,000 distinct CDR3 sequences, roughly a tenth of them appearing once. On this clonotype itself: Its antigen is undetermined.

CDR3 length equals 12 residues. V was shortened by 0 bases and J by 13 bases, with 8 bases between the two germline ends. Germline V CDR1 and CDR2: SGDLS, YYNGEE. This sequence originates from a man aged 45 to 65 in good health. The sequenced sample was memory T cells sorted from blood. The chain has TRBV9 and TRBJ1-6, with D maybe TRBD1 (5 bases). CDR3 in amino acids: CASSVVGGPLHF. The CDR3 DNA sequence: TGTGCCAGCAGCGTAGTGGGGGGTCCCCTCCACTTT.